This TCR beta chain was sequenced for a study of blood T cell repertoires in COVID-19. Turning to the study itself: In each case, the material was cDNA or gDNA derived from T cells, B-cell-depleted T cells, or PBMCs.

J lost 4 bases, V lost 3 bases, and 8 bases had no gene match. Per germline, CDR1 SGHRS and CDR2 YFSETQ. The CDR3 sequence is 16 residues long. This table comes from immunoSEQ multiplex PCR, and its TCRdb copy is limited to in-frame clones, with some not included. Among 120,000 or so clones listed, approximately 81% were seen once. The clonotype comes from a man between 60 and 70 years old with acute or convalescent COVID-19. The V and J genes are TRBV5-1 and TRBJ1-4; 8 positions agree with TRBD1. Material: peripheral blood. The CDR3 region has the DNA TGCGCCAGCAGCTCCGGCAGGGGGCAGGGTAATGAAAAACTGTTTTTT. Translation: CASSSGRGQGNEKLFF.